The source of this TCR beta chain is a study of technical replicates of blood from a handful of donors. The protocol was immunoSEQ multiplex PCR, while the TCRdb copy is restricted to in-frame clones and leaves out a portion. The table records 75,000 to 100,000 clones, 90% to 95% of them present only once. The germline V gene has CDR1 SGHRS and CDR2 YFSETQ. There are 18 residues in the CDR3. V was pared by 4 bases and J by 6 bases, with 14 bases of the junction left unmatched. This receptor was obtained from a human donor in good health. Sequencing input: T cells isolated from PBMCs. The chain joins TRBV5-1 to TRBJ2-2, with 11 bases aligning to TRBD1. Here the CDR3 reads CASSPWGGPGQGAGELFF. The CDR3 DNA reads as TGCGCCAGCAGCCCCTGGGGGGGTCCGGGACAGGGGGCCGGGGAGCTGTTTTTT.